These 14 T cell receptor beta chains were all obtained from the same sample, sequenced in a study of blood T cell repertoires in COVID-19. The table came from immunoSEQ multiplex PCR; TCRdb's copy has only in-frame clones and leaves some out. The sample lists nearly 250,000 clones, 80% to 90% seen once, with around 0.85% in the top ten. The sample comprised PBMCs or T cells enriched from blood (not recorded which). These receptors were obtained from a man aged 50 to 60 who had been exposed to COVID-19.

For this clone: Other DNA sequences in this sample translate to the same CDR3. This chain links TRBV18 with TRBJ2-7; 10 bases line up with TRBD1. CDR3 size: 15 residues. Germline trimming cut 3 bases from V and 3 bases from J; bases unmatched to any gene: 5. The germline V gene has CDR1 KGHSH and CDR2 LQKENI. CDR3 protein: CASSPSGQGFYEQYF. The CDR3 DNA sequence: TGTGCCAGCTCACCGTCGGGACAGGGGTTCTACGAGCAGTACTTC.

The chain joins TRBV5-5 to TRBJ1-5; D is uncertain. CDR3 length equals 16 residues. With 4 bases removed from V and 5 bases from J, the gap between germline ends came to 19 bases. Germline V gene data show CDR1 as SGHKS and CDR2 as YYEKEE (reference sequence). The CDR3 reads CASSHVPPGPDQPQHF. The CDR3 DNA sequence: TGTGCCAGCAGCCACGTCCCGCCTGGGCCGGATCAGCCCCAGCATTTT.

The genes are TRBV5-6 and TRBJ1-2; TRBD1 is a possible D gene (6 bases). V shed 4 bases and J shed 4 bases, with 11 bases lying between them. This CDR3 comprises 13 residues. Germline assignment: CDR1 SGHDT and CDR2 YYEEEE. CDR3 protein: CASSTRGLYGYTF. DNA for the CDR3: TGTGCCAGCAGCACCAGGGGCCTCTATGGCTACACCTTC.

The CDR3, as DNA: TGTGCCAGCATTCAGGGGTTGAGCACTGAAGCTTTCTTT. It is translated as CASIQGLSTEAFF. The rearrangement uses TRBV6-5 and TRBJ1-1, with D perhaps TRBD1 (6 bases). V dropped 7 bases and J dropped 4 bases, with 13 bases sitting between them. CDR3 length: 13 amino acids. Per the germline V gene, CDR1 is MNHEY and CDR2 is SVGAGI.

The gene calls are TRBV5-1 and TRBJ2-1, with 8 bases lining up with TRBD1. The CDR3 length is 16 residues. Unmatched junction bases numbered 11, after V lost 4 bases and J lost 5 bases. Germline-derived CDR1 and CDR2 are SGHRS and YFSETQ. The CDR3 loop is CASSRFDRGTDNEQFF. For the CDR3, the DNA is TGCGCCAGCAGCCGTTTTGACAGGGGTACCGACAATGAGCAGTTCTTC.

The chain joins TRBV18 to TRBJ1-1, with 7 positions matching TRBD1. The CDR3 sequence is 14 residues long. V trimming: 3 bases; J trimming: 5 bases; junction bases outside the gene matches: 6. The V gene's germline CDR1 is KGHSH and CDR2 LQKENI. The CDR3 protein is CASSPLTGRTEAFF. CDR3 DNA sequence: TGTGCCAGCTCACCCTTGACAGGGCGAACTGAAGCTTTCTTT.

This chain joins TRBV7-2 and TRBJ2-7, with a tentative D call TRBD2 (7 bases). Trimming took 0 bases from V and 2 from J, leaving 29 bases between them. Germline V gives CDR1 SGHTA, CDR2 FQGNSA. The length of the CDR3 is 21 residues. The CDR3 sequence: CASSLAFPGVDKGGPPYEQYF. CDR3 nucleotide sequence: TGTGCCAGCAGCTTAGCATTCCCAGGGGTCGATAAGGGGGGGCCTCCCTACGAGCAGTACTTC.

The chain is built from TRBV28 and TRBJ1-1; TRBD1 matches at 9 bases. The CDR3 consists of 15 residues. Looked up from germline, CDR1 is MDHEN and CDR2 is SYDVKM. V dropped 1 base and J dropped 2; count of bases not matched to a gene: 2. CDR3 nucleotide sequence: TGTGCCAGCAGTTTATTGGGACAGGGAAACACTGAAGCTTTCTTT. Protein: CASSLLGQGNTEAFF.

In DNA form, the CDR3 reads TGCGCCAGCAGCTTTTCACCGGGACAGTTGAACACTGAAGCTTTCTTT. It yields the protein CASSFSPGQLNTEAFF. V is TRBV5-1 and J is TRBJ1-1, with TRBD1 matching 7 bases. CDR1 is SGHRS and CDR2 is YFSETQ in the germline V gene. After removal of 2 bases from V and 0 bases from J, the junction contained 7 bases not matched to a gene. CDR3 length: 16 residues.

This clone occurred once. V gene TRBV5-1 combines with J gene TRBJ1-4; a weak D match, TRBD1 (6 bases). Trimming left V 3 bases short and J 5 bases short, with 11 bases between. There are 14 residues in the CDR3. From germline, CDR1 is SGHRS and CDR2 YFSETQ. CDR3 residues: CASSSQGHNEKLFF. The CDR3 region has the DNA TGCGCCAGCAGCTCACAGGGTCACAATGAAAAACTGTTTTTT.

V is TRBV13 and J is TRBJ1-3; D not resolved. Trimming shortened V by 5 bases and J by 0 bases, and 11 bases separated the two germline ends. This CDR3 comprises 15 residues. The germline CDR1 and CDR2 sequences are PRHDT and FYEKMQ (reference sequence). The chain's CDR3 is CASSTRGSSGNTIYF. CDR3 DNA sequence: TGTGCCAGCAGCACCCGTGGCAGCTCTGGAAACACCATATATTTT.

The chain couples TRBV5-6 to TRBJ1-4, with D perhaps matching TRBD1 (5 bases). This CDR3 has 14 amino acids. The V end was cut by 4 bases, the J end by 7 bases, with 14 bases between. Germline V gene lookup returns CDR1 SGHDT and CDR2 YYEEEE. CDR3 sequence reads: CASSTGTRGEKLFF. CDR3 nucleotide sequence: TGTGCCAGCAGCACCGGGACTAGGGGTGAAAAACTGTTTTTT.

The V gene is TRBV28, the J gene TRBJ1-5; 8 bases agree with TRBD1. The CDR3 runs to 15 residues. Germline loops: CDR1 MDHEN, CDR2 SYDVKM. V lost 1 base and J lost 6; bases outside the gene matches: 5. The CDR3 loop is CASSLLDREGQPQHF. The CDR3 DNA sequence: TGTGCCAGCAGTTTATTGGACAGGGAGGGTCAGCCCCAGCATTTT.

This clone occurred once. The V gene is TRBV7-2, the J gene TRBJ2-7, with 9 bases fitting TRBD1. The germline V gene encodes CDR1 SGHTA and CDR2 FQGNSA. The V and J ends lost 5 bases and 4 bases, in that order; junction bases with no gene match: 6. The length of the CDR3 is 14 residues. The CDR3 nucleotides are TGTGCCAGCAGCCCAGACAGGGGGAGATACGAGCAGTACTTC. It encodes CASSPDRGRYEQYF. Filled out from reference TRBV7-2 and TRBJ2-7, the complete variable domain reads GAGVSQSPSNKVTEKGKDVELRCDPISGHTALYWYRQSLGQGLEFLIYFQGNSAPDKSGLPSDRFSAERTGGSVSTLTIQRTQQEDSAVYLCASSPDRGRYEQYFGPGTRLTVT.